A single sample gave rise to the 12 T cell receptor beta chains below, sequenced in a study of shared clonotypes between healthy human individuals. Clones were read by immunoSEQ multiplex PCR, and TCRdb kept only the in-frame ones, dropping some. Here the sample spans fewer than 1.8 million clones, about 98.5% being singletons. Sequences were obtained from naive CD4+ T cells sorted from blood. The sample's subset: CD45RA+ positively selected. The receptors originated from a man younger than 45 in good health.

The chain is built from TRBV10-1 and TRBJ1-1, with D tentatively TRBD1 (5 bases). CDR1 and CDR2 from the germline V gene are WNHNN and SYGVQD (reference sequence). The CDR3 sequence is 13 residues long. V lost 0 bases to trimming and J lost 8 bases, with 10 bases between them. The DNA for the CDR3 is TGCGCCAGCAGTGAGTCCGGGACGAGGGAAGCTTTCTTT. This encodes CASSESGTREAFF.

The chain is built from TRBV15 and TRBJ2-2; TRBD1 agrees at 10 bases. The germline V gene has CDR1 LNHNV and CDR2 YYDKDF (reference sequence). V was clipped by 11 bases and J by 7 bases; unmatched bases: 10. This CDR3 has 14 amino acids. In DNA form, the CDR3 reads TGTGCCTCCACCCGGGACAGGGGTGTCGGGGAGCTGTTTTTT. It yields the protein CASTRDRGVGELFF.

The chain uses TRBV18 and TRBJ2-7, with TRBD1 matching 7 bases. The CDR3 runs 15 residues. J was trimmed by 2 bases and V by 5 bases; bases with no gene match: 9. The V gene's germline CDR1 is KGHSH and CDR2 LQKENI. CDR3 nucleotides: TGTGCCAGCTCAACCCGACAGGGTGTCACCTACGAGCAGTACTTC. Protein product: CASSTRQGVTYEQYF.

In DNA form, the CDR3 reads TGTGCCAGCAGTTTCTGGACTGGAGTCGGACGAAATACGCAGTATTTT. It codes for CASSFWTGVGRNTQYF. The rearrangement joins TRBV27 to TRBJ2-3; maybe TRBD2 (5 bases). The germline V and J ends were trimmed by 3 bases and 7 bases, with 20 bases remaining between them. The germline gives CDR1 MNHEY, CDR2 SMNVEV (reference sequence). This CDR3 region has 16 residues.

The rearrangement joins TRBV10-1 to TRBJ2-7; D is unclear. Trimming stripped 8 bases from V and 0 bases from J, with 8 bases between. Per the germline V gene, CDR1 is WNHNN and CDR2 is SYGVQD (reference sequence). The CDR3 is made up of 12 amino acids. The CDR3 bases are TGCGCCAGCGCCCGTAGCTCCTACGAGCAGTACTTC. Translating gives CASARSSYEQYF.

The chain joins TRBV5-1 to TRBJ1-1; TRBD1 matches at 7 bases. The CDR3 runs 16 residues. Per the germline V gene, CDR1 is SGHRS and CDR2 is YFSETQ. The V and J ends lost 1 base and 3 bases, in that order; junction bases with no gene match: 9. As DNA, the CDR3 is TGCGCCAGCAGCTTGAGACCCACAGGGGCCGACACTGAAGCTTTCTTT. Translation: CASSLRPTGADTEAFF. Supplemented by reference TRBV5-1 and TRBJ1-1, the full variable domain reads KAGVTQTPRYLIKTRGQQVTLSCSPISGHRSVSWYQQTPGQGLQFLFEYFSETQRNKGNFPGRFSGRQFSNSRSEMNVSTLELGDSALYLCASSLRPTGADTEAFFGQGTRLTVV.

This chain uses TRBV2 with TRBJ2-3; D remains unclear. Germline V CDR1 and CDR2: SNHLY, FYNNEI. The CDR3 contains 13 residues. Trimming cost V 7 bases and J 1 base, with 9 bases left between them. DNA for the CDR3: TGTGCCAGCATGTACCGGGGCACAGATACGCAGTATTTT. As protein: CASMYRGTDTQYF.

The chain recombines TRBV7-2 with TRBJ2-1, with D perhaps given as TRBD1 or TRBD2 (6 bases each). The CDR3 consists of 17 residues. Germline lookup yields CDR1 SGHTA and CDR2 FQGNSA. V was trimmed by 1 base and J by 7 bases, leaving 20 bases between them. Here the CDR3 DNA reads TGTGCCAGCAGCTTAGGACCCCGGGGGCAATTAAGGAATGAGCAGTTCTTC. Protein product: CASSLGPRGQLRNEQFF.

The CDR3 loop reads CATSRDNEQFF. The DNA of the CDR3 is TGTGCCACCAGCAGAGATAATGAGCAGTTCTTC. The J gene is TRBJ2-1, the V gene TRBV15; D gene uncertain. CDR1 and CDR2 from the germline V gene are LNHNV and YYDKDF (reference sequence). The CDR3 sequence is 11 residues long. The V and J ends lost 0 bases and 7 bases respectively, with 1 base between them.

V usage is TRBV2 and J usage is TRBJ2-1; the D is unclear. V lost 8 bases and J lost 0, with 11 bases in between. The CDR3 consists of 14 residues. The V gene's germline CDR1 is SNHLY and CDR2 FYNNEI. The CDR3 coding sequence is TGTGCCAGCGGTGGGCGAGCCTCCTACAATGAGCAGTTCTTC. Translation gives CASGGRASYNEQFF.

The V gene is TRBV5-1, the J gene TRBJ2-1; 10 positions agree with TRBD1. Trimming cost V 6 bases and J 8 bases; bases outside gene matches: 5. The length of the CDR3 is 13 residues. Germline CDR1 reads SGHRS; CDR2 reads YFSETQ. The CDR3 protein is CASTPDRGDEQFF. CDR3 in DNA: TGCGCCAGCACCCCGGACAGGGGGGATGAGCAGTTCTTC. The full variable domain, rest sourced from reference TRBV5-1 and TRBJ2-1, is KAGVTQTPRYLIKTRGQQVTLSCSPISGHRSVSWYQQTPGQGLQFLFEYFSETQRNKGNFPGRFSGRQFSNSRSEMNVSTLELGDSALYLCASTPDRGDEQFFGPGTRLTVL.

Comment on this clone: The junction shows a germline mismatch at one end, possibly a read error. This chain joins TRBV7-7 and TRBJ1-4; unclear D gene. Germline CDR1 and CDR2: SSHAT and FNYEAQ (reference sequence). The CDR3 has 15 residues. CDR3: CASSLEIQFNEKLFF. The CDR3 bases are TGTGCTAGCAGCTTGGAAATACAGTTTAATGAAAAACTGTTTTTT.